The present TCR beta chain was sequenced within a study of T-cell reconstitution after alpha-beta-depleted transplantation in children. The study's findings and limits: Fresh T-cell production supplied most of the T-cell counts and diversity seen one year after transplant.

On this clonotype itself: Its target is unknown.

The authors prepared the TCRbeta library with unique molecular identifiers. TCRdb ran MiXCR on the PCR reads and lists one entry per CDR3 protein. The data show roughly 110,000 distinct CDR3 sequences, 10% seen once. This CDR3 is built from 13 residues. Looked up from germline, CDR1 is MDHEN and CDR2 is SYDVKM. J lost 5 bases, V lost 7 bases, and 6 bases had no gene match. The V and J genes are TRBV28 and TRBJ1-1; the match to TRBD1 covers 8 bases. This receptor was taken from a boy aged 2 to 9 with acute lymphoblastic leukemia, due to receive a stem cell transplant. The source was PBMCs, collected before TCRalphabeta/CD19-depleted stem cell transplant. CDR3: CASIPGGGTEAFF. Written as DNA, the CDR3 is TGTGCCAGCATTCCAGGGGGCGGGACTGAAGCTTTCTTT. Combining the CDR3 with reference TRBV28 and TRBJ1-1 gives the whole variable domain DVKVTQSSRYLVKRTGEKVFLECVQDMDHENMFWYRQDPGLGLRLIYFSYDVKMKEKGDIPEGYSVSREKKERFSLILESASTNQTSMYLCASIPGGGTEAFFGQGTRLTVV.